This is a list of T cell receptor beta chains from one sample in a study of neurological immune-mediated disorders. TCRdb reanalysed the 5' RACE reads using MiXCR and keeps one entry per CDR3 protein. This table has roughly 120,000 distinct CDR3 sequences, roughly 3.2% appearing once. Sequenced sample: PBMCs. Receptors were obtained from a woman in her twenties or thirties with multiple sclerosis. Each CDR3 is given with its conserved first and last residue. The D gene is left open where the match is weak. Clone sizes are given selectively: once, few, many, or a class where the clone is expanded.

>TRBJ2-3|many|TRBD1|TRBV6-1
CASSEGQGADTQYF
TGTGCCAGCAGTGAAGGACAGGGGGCAGATACGCAGTATTTT
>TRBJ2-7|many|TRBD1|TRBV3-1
CASSQGPDGGTGITGQYF
TGTGCCAGCAGCCAAGGACCAGATGGAGGGACAGGGATTACGGGGCAGTACTTC
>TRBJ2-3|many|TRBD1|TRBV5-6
CASGTGGADTQYF
TGTGCCAGCGGGACAGGGGGTGCAGATACGCAGTATTTT
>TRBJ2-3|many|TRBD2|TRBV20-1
CSANSGGPRDTQYF
TGCAGTGCGAATAGCGGGGGGCCTCGAGATACGCAGTATTTT
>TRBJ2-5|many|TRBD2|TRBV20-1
CSATGTSGGVWTQYF
TGCAGTGCAACCGGGACTAGCGGGGGGGTATGGACCCAGTACTTC
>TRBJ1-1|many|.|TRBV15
CATSRVGGNTEAFF
TGTGCCACCAGCAGAGTGGGGGGGAACACTGAAGCTTTCTTT
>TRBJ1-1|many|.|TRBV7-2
CASSFSVKVNTEAFF
TGTGCCAGCAGCTTTTCCGTGAAAGTGAACACTGAAGCTTTCTTT
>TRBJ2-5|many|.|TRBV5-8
CASSLRTNQETQYF
TGTGCCAGCAGCTTGAGGACAAACCAAGAGACCCAGTACTTC
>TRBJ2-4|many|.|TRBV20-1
CSAILNLGSLGKNIQYF
TGCAGTGCTATCCTCAATCTGGGCTCACTAGGAAAAAACATTCAGTACTTC
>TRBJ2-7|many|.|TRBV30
CAWTGNRYEQYF
TGTGCCTGGACAGGGAATCGCTACGAGCAGTACTTC
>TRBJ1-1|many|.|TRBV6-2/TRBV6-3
CASNIVMNTEAFF
TGTGCCAGCAATATCGTAATGAACACTGAAGCTTTCTTT
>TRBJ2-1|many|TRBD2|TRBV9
CASSVSGGANEQFF
TGTGCCAGCAGCGTTAGCGGGGGGGCCAATGAGCAGTTCTTC
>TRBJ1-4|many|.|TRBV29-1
CSVEVQTGFGSENEKLFF
TGCAGCGTTGAAGTCCAGACGGGATTCGGATCCGAAAATGAAAAACTGTTTTTT
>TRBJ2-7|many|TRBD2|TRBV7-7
CASSPQSGSGEQYF
TGTGCCAGCAGCCCCCAGAGCGGGAGCGGCGAGCAGTACTTC
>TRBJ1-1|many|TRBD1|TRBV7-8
CASSSLPTGGGGDTEAFF
TGTGCCAGCAGCTCCCTCCCGACAGGGGGTGGTGGAGACACTGAAGCTTTCTTT
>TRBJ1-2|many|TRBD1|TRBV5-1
CASSPGQGSTGYTF
TGCGCCAGCAGCCCGGGACAGGGCTCCACTGGCTACACCTTC
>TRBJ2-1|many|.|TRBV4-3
CASSQPDRYNEQFF
TGCGCCAGCAGCCAACCGGACAGATACAATGAGCAGTTCTTC
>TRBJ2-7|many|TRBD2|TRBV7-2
CASSLVPWLAGGDEQYF
TGTGCCAGCAGCTTAGTCCCCTGGCTAGCGGGGGGGGACGAGCAGTACTTC
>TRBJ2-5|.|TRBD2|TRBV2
CASSVIAGAGETQYF
TGTGCCAGCAGCGTGATAGCGGGGGCGGGGGAGACCCAGTACTTC
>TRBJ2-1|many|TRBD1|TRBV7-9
CASSFLEGASEQFF
TGTGCCAGCAGCTTTTTAGAGGGGGCGAGTGAGCAGTTCTTC
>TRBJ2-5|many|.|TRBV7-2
CASTPTIDQETQYF
TGTGCCAGCACCCCGACTATTGATCAAGAGACCCAGTACTTC
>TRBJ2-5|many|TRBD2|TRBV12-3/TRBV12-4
CASSLGTSGRVQETQYF
TGTGCCAGCAGTTTAGGGACTAGCGGGAGAGTCCAAGAGACCCAGTACTTC
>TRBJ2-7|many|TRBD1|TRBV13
CASSPKTGVAYEQYF
TGTGCCAGCAGCCCAAAGACAGGGGTCGCCTACGAGCAGTACTTC
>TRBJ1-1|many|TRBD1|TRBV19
CASTSNRGTTEAFF
TGTGCCAGTACCTCCAACAGGGGGACCACTGAAGCTTTCTTT
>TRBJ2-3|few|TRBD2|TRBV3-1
CASSRVAGGADTQYF
TGTGCCAGCAGCCGAGTGGCGGGAGGCGCAGATACGCAGTATTTT
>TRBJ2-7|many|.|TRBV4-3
CASSPSLAYEQYF
TGCGCCAGCAGCCCTTCGTTGGCCTACGAGCAGTACTTC
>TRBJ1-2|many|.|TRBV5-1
CASSSGEVPYGYTF
TGCGCCAGCAGCTCGGGAGAGGTCCCCTATGGCTACACCTTC
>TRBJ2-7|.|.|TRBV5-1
CASSLVLDSYEQYF
TGCGCCAGCAGCTTGGTACTGGATTCCTACGAGCAGTACTTC
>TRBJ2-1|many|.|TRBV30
CAWTRGHTPNEQFF
TGTGCCTGGACCCGGGGACATACACCCAATGAGCAGTTCTTC
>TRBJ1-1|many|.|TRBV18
CASSPSGGLNTEAFF
TGTGCCAGCTCACCATCGGGGGGATTGAACACTGAAGCTTTCTTT
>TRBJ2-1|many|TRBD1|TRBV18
CASSPPPSTGGRSNEQFF
TGTGCCAGCTCACCACCCCCTTCAACAGGGGGCAGAAGCAATGAGCAGTTCTTC
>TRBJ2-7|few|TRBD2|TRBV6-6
CASSYSRTSGWNEQYF
TGTGCCAGCAGTTACTCCCGGACTAGCGGGTGGAACGAGCAGTACTTC
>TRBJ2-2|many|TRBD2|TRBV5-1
CASSSGLAVPTGELFF
TGCGCCAGCAGCTCGGGACTAGCAGTACCCACCGGGGAGCTGTTTTTT
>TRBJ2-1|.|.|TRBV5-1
CASRGDWNYNEQFF
TGCGCCAGCCGCGGAGACTGGAATTACAATGAGCAGTTCTTC
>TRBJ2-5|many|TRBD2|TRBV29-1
CSVGPPASGQETQYF
TGCAGCGTTGGACCCCCGGCTAGCGGACAAGAGACCCAGTACTTC
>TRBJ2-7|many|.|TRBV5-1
CASSLSRGPYEQYF
TGCGCCAGCAGCTTATCTAGGGGTCCCTACGAGCAGTACTTC
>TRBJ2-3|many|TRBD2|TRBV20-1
CSASASGITDTQYF
TGCAGTGCTAGTGCTAGCGGAATTACAGATACGCAGTATTTT
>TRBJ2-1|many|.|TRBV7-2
CASRWASYNEQFF
TGTGCCAGCAGGTGGGCCTCCTACAATGAGCAGTTCTTC
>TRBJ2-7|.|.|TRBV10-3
CAISGVDYEQYF
TGTGCCATCAGTGGAGTAGACTACGAGCAGTACTTC
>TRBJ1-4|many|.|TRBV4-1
CASSQVALGVGTNEKLFF
TGCGCCAGCAGCCAAGTGGCACTAGGGGTTGGGACTAATGAAAAACTGTTTTTT
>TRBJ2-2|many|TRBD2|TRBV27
CASSLWLAGTGELFF
TGTGCCAGCAGTTTATGGCTAGCGGGGACCGGGGAGCTGTTTTTT
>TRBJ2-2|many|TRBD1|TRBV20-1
CSASRQTGGTGELFF
TGCAGTGCTAGCCGCCAAACAGGGGGAACCGGGGAGCTGTTTTTT
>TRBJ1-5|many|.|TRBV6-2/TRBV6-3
CASSRGKVNQPQHF
TGTGCCAGCAGCCGAGGGAAGGTCAATCAGCCCCAGCATTTT
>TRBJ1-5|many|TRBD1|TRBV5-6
CASSLRGTGFQPQHF
TGTGCCAGCAGCTTGCGGGGGACAGGTTTTCAGCCCCAGCATTTT